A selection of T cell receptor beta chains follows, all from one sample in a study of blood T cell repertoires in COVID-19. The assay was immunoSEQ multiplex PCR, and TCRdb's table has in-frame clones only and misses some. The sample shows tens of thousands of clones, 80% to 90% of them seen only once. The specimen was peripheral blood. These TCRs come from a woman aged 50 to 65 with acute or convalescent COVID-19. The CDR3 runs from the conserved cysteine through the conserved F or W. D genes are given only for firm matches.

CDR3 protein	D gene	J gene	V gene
CASTYRGSGNQPQHF	TRBD1	TRBJ1-5	TRBV28
CASIPSWGGGEWDTQYF	-	TRBJ2-3	TRBV28
CASSPDSGGRDEQFF	TRBD2	TRBJ2-1	TRBV5-1
CASSLVAGDHSYNEQFF	TRBD2	TRBJ2-1	TRBV5-6
CASSPLSSGFTDTQYF	TRBD2	TRBJ2-3	TRBV7-8
CASRIHPRTDTQYF	-	TRBJ2-3	TRBV21-1
CASSKGERLSSYNSPLHF	-	TRBJ1-6	TRBV21-1
CASGARQGASGYTF	TRBD1	TRBJ1-2	TRBV27
CASSSDRTNEKLFF	-	TRBJ1-4	TRBV5-8
CASSLIGRGDQPQHF	-	TRBJ1-5	TRBV27
CASSDPLGANSPLHF	-	TRBJ1-6	TRBV2
CASTPDEARGYTF	-	TRBJ1-2	TRBV28
CSAIRETQYF	-	TRBJ2-5	TRBV20-1
CATRAVASGATDTQYF	TRBD2	TRBJ2-3	TRBV15
CASRQGAWNQPQHF	TRBD1	TRBJ1-5	TRBV19
CASNQDDRSFYNEQFF	-	TRBJ2-1	TRBV4-1
CASTQTGTANTGELFF	TRBD1	TRBJ2-2	TRBV9
CASSFGGTYTEAFF	-	TRBJ1-1	TRBV27
CASSSRENTEAFF	-	TRBJ1-1	TRBV18
CASSRQVYGYTF	-	TRBJ1-2	TRBV12-3/TRBV12-4
CAWRWGRRRGYTF	-	TRBJ1-2	TRBV30
CATRDDRGANEKLFF	TRBD1	TRBJ1-4	TRBV6-6
CASSPGRITSGNTIYF	-	TRBJ1-3	TRBV7-6
CASTPDRNVNEQFF	TRBD1	TRBJ2-1	TRBV5-4
CASSSQGSNSPLHF	-	TRBJ1-6	TRBV6-5
CASSSRQGRDEQFF	TRBD1	TRBJ2-1	TRBV7-2
CASTRANRGGNNQPQHF	TRBD1	TRBJ1-5	TRBV19
CASSLAGQLLEKLFF	TRBD1	TRBJ1-4	TRBV7-2
CASSFGRAFNEQFF	TRBD2	TRBJ2-1	TRBV5-1
CASSPSGGYTEAFF	TRBD1	TRBJ1-1	TRBV28
CASSRYPTPTYEQYF	-	TRBJ2-7	TRBV6-5
CATSGPHKVGNTIYF	-	TRBJ1-3	TRBV24-1
CASSGSGSKNTGELFF	-	TRBJ2-2	TRBV9
CASKEGAGQPQHF	TRBD1	TRBJ1-5	TRBV6-6
CASSYGEFDFF	-	TRBJ1-1	TRBV6-5
CATTQGINNQPQHF	-	TRBJ1-5	TRBV15
CSVEEPGRGPGNTIYF	-	TRBJ1-3	TRBV29-1
CASSVASVMNTEAFF	-	TRBJ1-1	TRBV9
CASSLGAADTQYF	-	TRBJ2-3	TRBV11-1
CASSLHDRAEQYF	TRBD1	TRBJ2-7	TRBV27
CASSEVGGRGGLHF	-	TRBJ1-6	TRBV2
CASSPPLDSQQFF	-	TRBJ2-1	TRBV7-8
CASSYSIGGADEQYF	-	TRBJ2-7	TRBV6-5
CSVGGTGGYEQYF	TRBD1	TRBJ2-7	TRBV29-1
CASSLGGFYGYTF	-	TRBJ1-2	TRBV11-1
CASSVLAGLYNEQFF	TRBD2	TRBJ2-1	TRBV9
CASSRVRAYEQYF	-	TRBJ2-7	TRBV6-5
CASSTRTGVGYTF	TRBD1	TRBJ1-2	TRBV28
CAGGARSNQPQHF	-	TRBJ1-5	TRBV6-5
CASSATSLAGLAKNIQYF	TRBD2	TRBJ2-4	TRBV19
CASSWGGGRGSNEQFF	TRBD2	TRBJ2-1	TRBV11-3
CASSLTINQPQHF	-	TRBJ1-5	TRBV27
CASSGRDRGFGSYNSPLHF	TRBD1	TRBJ1-6	TRBV6-1
CASSLERNTEAFF	-	TRBJ1-1	TRBV11-2
CASSIQGANSPLHF	-	TRBJ1-6	TRBV9
CASSPGQVHSPLHF	TRBD1	TRBJ1-6	TRBV7-9
CASSQDHRDINQPQHF	-	TRBJ1-5	TRBV3-1/TRBV3-2
CASSASSGSASGELFF	TRBD2	TRBJ2-2	TRBV9
CASSSLPGQGGYGYTF	TRBD1	TRBJ1-2	TRBV6-2/TRBV6-3
CASSPRRGQRRDTQYF	-	TRBJ2-3	TRBV5-5